These T cell receptor beta chains were read from a single sample in a study of a mutant IDH1 vaccine in newly diagnosed glioma. These receptors lack a known antigen. The method was immunoSEQ multiplex PCR; TCRdb's version includes in-frame clones alone and lacks a portion of them. The repertoire holds 52,000 or so clones, with 82% as singletons. The sample was PBMCs, taken from a glioma patient whose treatment included an IDH1 peptide vaccine. Receptors were obtained from a young woman with glioma. Some clones in this sample may be carry-over from other donors' samples. Both conserved end residues are part of each CDR3. A D gene is named only where the DNA matches it firmly. Where a row states a size, it is once, few, many or the class of an expanded clone; other rows omit it.

V	size	J	D	CDR3	DNA
TRBV18	-	TRBJ1-1	-	CASSGTPRGNTEAFF	TGTGCCAGCTCAGGGACACCAAGGGGAAACACTGAAGCTTTCTTT
TRBV25-1	once	TRBJ2-1	TRBD1	CASSGKGRGHNEQFF	TGTGCCAGCAGTGGTAAGGGCAGGGGGCACAATGAGCAGTTCTTC
TRBV6-5	-	TRBJ1-2	-	CASRLESWDGGYTF	TGTGCCAGCAGGCTGGAGTCGTGGGATGGTGGCTACACCTTC
TRBV9	few	TRBJ1-2	-	CASSEGRNYGYTF	TGTGCCAGCAGCGAGGGTAGGAACTATGGCTACACCTTC
TRBV29-1	once	TRBJ1-2	-	CSVGRQPRGSNYGYTF	TGCAGCGTTGGACGCCAACCCCGGGGATCCAACTATGGCTACACCTTC
TRBV2	-	TRBJ2-5	-	CASSEDRTQYF	TGTGCCAGCAGTGAAGATCGGACCCAGTACTTC
TRBV11-3	-	TRBJ2-5	TRBD2	CASSPRTSGRATETQYF	TGTGCCAGCAGCCCCCGGACTAGCGGGAGGGCCACAGAGACCCAGTACTTC
TRBV7-9	few	TRBJ1-6	-	CASSLSGGLDSPLHF	TGTGCCAGCAGCTTGTCAGGCGGCCTTGATTCACCCCTCCACTTT
TRBV30	-	TRBJ1-2	-	CAWSPTDGGYTF	TGTGCCTGGAGTCCAACAGACGGTGGCTACACCTTC
TRBV30	-	TRBJ2-7	TRBD2	CAYGTSGPYEQYF	TGTGCCTATGGGACTAGCGGACCCTACGAGCAGTACTTC
TRBV29-1	-	TRBJ1-2	-	CSVETVYGYTF	TGCAGCGTTGAAACAGTCTATGGCTACACCTTC
TRBV5-1	-	TRBJ1-4	TRBD1	CASSFTGESEKLFF	TGCGCCAGCAGCTTCACAGGGGAAAGTGAAAAACTGTTTTTT
TRBV13	-	TRBJ2-7	-	CASSLEDSGVYEQYF	TGTGCCAGCAGCTTAGAAGACTCTGGGGTCTACGAGCAGTACTTC
TRBV2	-	TRBJ1-5	TRBD1	CASRVGQGVDQPQHF	TGTGCCAGCAGGGTGGGACAGGGGGTAGATCAGCCCCAGCATTTT
TRBV13	-	TRBJ2-1	TRBD2	CASSLESFGLAGPAPSYNEQFF	TGTGCCAGCAGCTTAGAATCTTTTGGACTAGCGGGGCCTGCACCATCCTACAATGAGCAGTTCTTC
TRBV10-3	-	TRBJ1-6	TRBD1	CAISSTDRGTINSPLHF	TGTGCCATCAGCTCGACAGACAGGGGTACTATTAATTCACCCCTCCACTTT
TRBV7-6	-	TRBJ2-1	-	CASSLRALSGLYNEQFF	TGTGCCAGCAGCTTAAGGGCTCTCTCGGGCCTCTACAATGAGCAGTTCTTC